This entry features one TCR beta chain sequence. The primer mix had 60 Vbeta and 13 Jbeta primers. Sequencing used immunoSEQ multiplex PCR; TCRdb keeps in-frame clones, though not all of them. The sample records 150,000 to 200,000 clones, around 76% being singletons. V was cut by 2 bases and J by 5 bases, with 12 bases left in between. The germline gives CDR1 SGHTA, CDR2 FQGTGA. The CDR3 runs 14 residues. The data derive from a study of cytomegalovirus exposure and HLA in healthy donors. Study-wide background: Within the Caucasian-associated ancestry cluster were 81% of the roughly 400 genotyped donors.

The chain employs TRBV7-3 and TRBJ1-1; D gene unclear. This TCR derives from a young man in good health and CMV-seronegative. The source material was PBMCs. In DNA, the CDR3 is TGTGCCAGCAGCTTAGGTCCGGGTTCGACTGAAGCTTTCTTT. This encodes CASSLGPGSTEAFF.